This T cell receptor beta chain was obtained from a study of cytomegalovirus exposure and HLA in healthy donors. About the research overall: For the roughly 400 genotyped donors, about 81% fell within the Caucasian-associated ancestry cluster.

CDR3 length: 14 residues. V was shortened by 0 bases and J by 8 bases, with 10 bases between the two germline ends. CDR1 is SGHTA, CDR2 FQGNSA, per germline. A word on this clone: As yet, its antigen is unknown.

Study-level findings and limits: Using a false discovery rate of 0.05, a later analysis showed that 15,000 to 20,000 TCR beta sequences were associated with HLA alleles.

Primers included in the PCR were 60 Vbeta and 13 Jbeta primers. Data came from immunoSEQ multiplex PCR; TCRdb stores just in-frame clones and leaves some out. The sample lists about 100,000 clones; around three quarters were seen once. This TCR came from a man between 40 and 49 years old in good health and CMV-seronegative. V and J are TRBV7-2 and TRBJ2-2, with D unresolved. The sample consisted of PBMCs. In DNA form, the CDR3 reads TGTGCCAGCAGCTTAGCCGGTAGCCCTGGGGAGCTGTTTTTT. Amino acid sequence: CASSLAGSPGELFF.